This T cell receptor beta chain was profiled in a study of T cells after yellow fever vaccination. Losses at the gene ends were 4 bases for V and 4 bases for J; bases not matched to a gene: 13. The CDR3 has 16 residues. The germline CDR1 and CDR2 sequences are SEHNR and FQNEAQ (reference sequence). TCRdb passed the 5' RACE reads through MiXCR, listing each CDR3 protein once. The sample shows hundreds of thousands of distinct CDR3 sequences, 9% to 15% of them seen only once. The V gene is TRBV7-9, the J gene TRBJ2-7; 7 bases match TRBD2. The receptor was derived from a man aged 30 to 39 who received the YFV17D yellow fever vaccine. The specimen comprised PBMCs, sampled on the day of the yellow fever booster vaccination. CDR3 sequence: CASSSPPGSSGYEQYF. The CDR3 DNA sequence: TGTGCCAGCAGCTCCCCCCCCGGGAGTAGCGGGTACGAGCAGTACTTC.